One TCR beta chain is described in this entry. No antigen is known for it. V shed 3 bases and J shed 0 bases, with 5 bases lying between them. Germline-derived CDR1 and CDR2 are SGHAT and FQDESV (reference sequence). CDR3 length: 13 amino acids. The data originate from a study of breast tumors, draining lymph nodes, adjacent tissues. Study results and limitations: Data fit most tumor T cells coming from lymph node, expanding in tumor. The lymph node origin of tumor T cells was framed as consistent with a hypothesis, not demonstrated. Compared with lymph nodes, tumors were less diverse; compared with nontumor tissue, more.

MiXCR, applied by TCRdb to the multiplex PCR reads, yields one record per CDR3 protein. The table has approximately 230,000 distinct CDR3 sequences, around 34% seen once. The lymph nodes were axillary draining lymph nodes from breast cancer patients. Sequencing input: axillary lymph node tissue. The V gene is TRBV11-1, the J gene TRBJ1-2, with D unclear. The receptor's source is a female donor with breast cancer. Some clones in this sample may be carry-over from other donors' samples. The CDR3 here is CASSFRPNYGYTF. Written as DNA, the CDR3 is TGTGCCAGCAGCTTTAGACCTAACTATGGCTACACCTTC.